The next 9 T cell receptor beta chains were all read from a single sample in a study of cytomegalovirus exposure and HLA in healthy donors. The PCR made use of 60 Vbeta and 13 Jbeta primers. Profiling relied on immunoSEQ multiplex PCR, and the TCRdb table lists in-frame clones only, not all of them. The sample has 180,000 or so clones, 76% seen once; the top ten hold around 1.5%. The source material was PBMCs. Receptors were obtained from a man aged 18 to 29 in good health and CMV-seronegative.

The rearrangement joins TRBV7-8 to TRBJ1-2; D possibly corresponds to TRBD1 (5 bases). The CDR3 runs to 15 residues. Trimming cost V 5 bases and J 0 bases, with 13 bases left between them. From germline, CDR1 is SGHVS and CDR2 FQNEAQ. CDR3 sequence: CASSHRQRTNYGYTF. The CDR3 DNA reads TGTGCCAGCAGCCATAGACAGAGAACTAACTATGGCTACACCTTC.

J is TRBJ2-7 and V is TRBV11-1; 8 nucleotides agree with TRBD2. The CDR3 extends over 11 amino acids. J gave up 7 bases and V 5 bases, and 1 base lay outside the gene matches. CDR1 is SGHAT, CDR2 FQDESV, per germline (reference sequence). The CDR3 loop reads CASSPGGEQYF. The CDR3 DNA sequence: TGTGCCAGCAGCCCGGGGGGGGAGCAGTACTTC.

This sequence joins TRBV11-2 and TRBJ2-1, with 9 positions matching TRBD2. CDR3 length: 16 residues. V lost 4 bases to trimming and J lost 7 bases; unmatched junction nucleotides: 11. Per the germline V gene, CDR1 is SGHAT and CDR2 is FQNNGV. The CDR3 here is CASSSGTSRGRNEQFF. For the CDR3, the DNA is TGTGCCAGCAGCTCCGGGACTAGCCGTGGTAGGAATGAGCAGTTCTTC. The whole variable domain, remainder taken from reference TRBV11-2 and TRBJ2-1, is EAGVAQSPRYKIIEKRQSVAFWCNPISGHATLYWYQQILGQGPKLLIQFQNNGVVDDSQLPKDRFSAERLKGVDSTLKIQPAKLEDSAVYLCASSSGTSRGRNEQFFGPGTRLTVL.

The chain combines TRBV28 with TRBJ1-3; D gene ambiguous. Germline CDR1 and CDR2: MDHEN and SYDVKM. V dropped 3 bases and J dropped 1 base, with 10 bases sitting between them. This CDR3 spans 15 amino acids. The chain's CDR3 is CASSFTSGSGNTIYF. CDR3 DNA sequence: TGTGCCAGCAGTTTTACTTCGGGATCTGGAAACACCATATATTTT.

The V gene is TRBV12-5, the J gene TRBJ2-1; tentatively, D is TRBD2 (5 bases). Trimming took 3 bases from V and 8 from J, leaving 8 bases between them. CDR1 LGHNT and CDR2 FRNRAP come from the germline V gene. This CDR3 region has 12 residues. CDR3 protein: CASGFGGDEQFF. Here the CDR3 DNA reads TGTGCTAGTGGTTTCGGAGGTGATGAGCAGTTCTTC.

The gene calls are TRBV29-1 and TRBJ2-1; 7 bases line up with TRBD2. V lost 4 bases, J lost 9 bases, and 9 bases stayed unmatched. The CDR3 consists of 13 residues. The germline V gene has CDR1 SQVTM and CDR2 ANQGSEA. CDR3 region: CSVVAGVKGEQFF. For the CDR3, the DNA is TGCAGCGTTGTGGCGGGGGTGAAGGGTGAGCAGTTCTTC.

The chain has TRBV2 and TRBJ1-1; unclear D gene. CDR1 and CDR2 from the germline V gene are SNHLY and FYNNEI. This CDR3 spans 14 amino acids. V gave up 2 bases and J gave up 6 bases, with 13 bases separating them. Written as DNA, the CDR3 is TGTGCCAGCAGTGAATTACGGTTTCAAGCTGAAGCTTTCTTT. Translation gives CASSELRFQAEAFF.

CDR3 sequence: CASFPWTGASEQYF. The DNA for the CDR3 is TGTGCCAGCTTTCCGTGGACAGGGGCTTCGGAGCAGTACTTC. The chain is built from TRBV28 and TRBJ2-7, with TRBD1 matching 9 bases. After removal of 8 bases from V and 7 bases from J, the junction contained 12 bases not matched to a gene. CDR1 and CDR2 from the germline V gene are MDHEN and SYDVKM. The CDR3 contains 14 residues.

This clone was recorded once. The chain uses TRBV29-1 and TRBJ2-2, with 10 nucleotides matching TRBD2. The V and J ends lost 5 bases and 4 bases, in that order; junction bases with no gene match: 1. Per the germline V gene, CDR1 is SQVTM and CDR2 is ANQGSEA. The CDR3 sequence is 13 residues long. The CDR3 here is CSVSGRATGELFF. CDR3 in DNA: TGCAGCGTTAGCGGGAGGGCCACCGGGGAGCTGTTTTTT.